Sequencing of this T cell receptor beta chain was carried out in a study of cytomegalovirus exposure and HLA in healthy donors. It was with 60 Vbeta and 13 Jbeta primers that the PCR ran. Sequencing was performed with immunoSEQ multiplex PCR; in TCRdb, only in-frame clones are kept and a portion is missing. The table records some 56,000 clones, about 80% of them present only once. Study-level results: An analysis was carried out at a later point. It showed that HLA-associated TCR beta chains were more clonally expanded than equally common non-associated chains. Per a later analysis, roughly 17,000 TCR beta sequences showed association with HLA alleles at 0.05 false discovery rate.

In regard to this clone: The antigen is not known.

The CDR3 sequence is 16 residues long. Germline values: CDR1 MDHEN, CDR2 SYDVKM. V is TRBV28 and J is TRBJ2-5; D may be TRBD2 (6 bases). The J call could be wrong; TRBJ2-7 is a better fit for the DNA end. The specimen sequenced was PBMCs. The sequence was collected from a human donor in good health. This CDR3 is CASSLTAAGSSYEQYF. CDR3 DNA sequence: TGTGCCAGCAGTTTAACGGCTGCGGGAAGCTCCTACGAGCAGTACTTC.